Shown below are 20 T cell receptor beta chains from a single sample sequenced in a study of spatial heterogeneity in lung cancer. MiXCR, run by TCRdb on the 5' RACE reads, gives a single entry per CDR3 protein. Among about 85,000 distinct CDR3 sequences listed, about a fifth were seen once. Time point here: sample taken at primary tumor resection. Whole RNA came from tumor, nontumor lung or frozen PBMC and was sequenced without being sorted. This specimen consisted of PBMCs, obtained at surgery. The receptors were sampled from a male donor with early-stage non-small cell lung cancer.

The V call is TRBV5-1, the J call TRBJ2-2; D not resolved. This CDR3 comprises 13 residues. Germline CDR1 and CDR2: SGHRS and YFSETQ. With 1 base removed from V and 8 bases from J, the gap between germline ends came to 9 bases. For the CDR3, the DNA is TGCGCCAGCAGCTTGCCGGAGAGGGGGGAGCTGTTTTTT. Protein product: CASSLPERGELFF.

This clonotype has only a few counts. The V and J genes are TRBV19 and TRBJ2-5; weak D call: TRBD1 (5 bases). The V gene lost 0 bases and the J gene lost 2 bases, with 7 bases spanning the gap. This CDR3 is 14 amino acids long. Germline V lookup: CDR1 LNHDA, CDR2 SQIVND (reference sequence). DNA for the CDR3: TGTGCCAGTAGTATAGATTCAGGGCAAGAGACCCAGTACTTC. This codes for CASSIDSGQETQYF.

This rearrangement joins TRBV20-1 to TRBJ1-5; D ambiguous. Germline V lookup: CDR1 DFQATT, CDR2 SNEGSKA (reference sequence). The germline V and J ends were trimmed by 5 bases and 7 bases, with 15 bases remaining between them. The CDR3 spans 13 residues. For the CDR3, the DNA is TGCAGTGCTTCGGACGGGTTGAGGCAGCCCCAGCATTTT. It translates to CSASDGLRQPQHF.

V and J are TRBV7-2 and TRBJ1-2; D unresolved. The CDR3 covers 15 residues. CDR1 is SGHTA, CDR2 FQGNSA, per germline. The V and J ends lost 3 bases and 4 bases respectively, with 15 bases between them. The CDR3, as DNA: TGTGCCAGCAGCTTCCTAGGAAACCTATTCTATGGCTACACCTTC. This gives the protein CASSFLGNLFYGYTF. Filled out from reference TRBV7-2 and TRBJ1-2, the complete variable domain reads GAGVSQSPSNKVTEKGKDVELRCDPISGHTALYWYRQSLGQGLEFLIYFQGNSAPDKSGLPSDRFSAERTGGSVSTLTIQRTQQEDSAVYLCASSFLGNLFYGYTFGSGTRLTVV.

This clonotype was recorded at least ten times. CDR3 in DNA: TGCAGCGCCGGGGGGGCGGACGTATCCTACGAGCAGTACTTC. Its protein product is CSAGGADVSYEQYF. V and J are TRBV29-1 and TRBJ2-7, with TRBD2 matching 8 bases. Germline V gives CDR1 SQVTM, CDR2 ANQGSEA. V lost 7 bases, J lost 1 base, and 9 bases stayed unmatched. The CDR3 loop spans 14 amino acids.

The sample holds a few counts of this clonotype. This rearrangement joins TRBV6-2 or TRBV6-3 to TRBJ2-7, with 7 bases identical to TRBD1. CDR1 is MNHEY and CDR2 is SVGEGT in the germline V gene. The CDR3 is 14 residues long. Trimming took 5 bases from V and 6 from J; bases not matched to a gene: 10. The CDR3 sequence is CASSRPGQTGEQYF. CDR3 in DNA: TGTGCCAGCAGTCGCCCGGGACAGACCGGCGAGCAGTACTTC.

The genes are TRBV5-1 and TRBJ1-1; TRBD1 is a possible D gene (5 bases). CDR1 SGHRS and CDR2 YFSETQ come from the germline V gene. The ends were cut back, 4 bases at V and 4 bases at J, with 20 bases in the middle. CDR3 length: 16 residues. Here the CDR3 DNA reads TGCGCCAGCAGCACCGACCCCGGGACTTTGGTCACTGAAGCTTTCTTT. Its protein is CASSTDPGTLVTEAFF.

The chain carries TRBV9 and TRBJ2-5; D may be TRBD2 (6 bases). The CDR3 spans 14 residues. Trimming shortened V by 0 bases and J by 7 bases, and 13 bases separated the two germline ends. Per the germline V gene, CDR1 is SGDLS and CDR2 is YYNGEE. Here the CDR3 reads CASSVGAQGGTQYF. The CDR3 coding sequence is TGTGCCAGCAGCGTAGGTGCCCAGGGAGGGACCCAGTACTTC. Together with reference TRBV9 and TRBJ2-5, the CDR3 gives the full variable domain: DSGVTQTPKHLITATGQRVTLRCSPRSGDLSVYWYQQSLDQGLQFLIQYYNGEERAKGNILERFSAQQFPDLHSELNLSSLELGDSALYFCASSVGAQGGTQYFGPGTRLLVL.

The J gene is TRBJ2-7, the V gene TRBV7-9; 9 nucleotides match TRBD1. CDR1 SEHNR and CDR2 FQNEAQ come from the germline V gene (reference sequence). CDR3 length: 13 residues. Trimming took 1 base from V and 12 from J; bases not matched to a gene: 7. CDR3 region: CASSLEGQGTAYF. The CDR3 DNA reads as TGTGCCAGCAGCTTAGAGGGACAGGGAACGGCGTACTTC.

This clonotype was detected only a few times. This rearrangement joins TRBV7-9 to TRBJ2-3; 11 nucleotides align to TRBD2. V gave up 4 bases and J gave up 2 bases; unmatched junction bases: 5. Germline V gene sequence: CDR1 SEHNR, CDR2 FQNEAQ (reference sequence). CDR3 size: 16 residues. The CDR3 protein is CASSSGLAESTDTQYF. The CDR3 DNA is TGTGCCAGCAGCTCGGGACTAGCGGAATCCACAGATACGCAGTATTTT.

The chain joins TRBV24-1 to TRBJ2-5; either TRBD1 or TRBD2 may fit D (5 bases each). V shed 4 bases and J shed 5 bases, with 13 bases lying between them. The V gene's germline CDR1 is KGHDR and CDR2 SFDVKD. The CDR3 loop spans 14 amino acids. The CDR3 DNA follows: TGTGCCACCAGTGACCCGGGACCCACGGAGACCCAGTACTTC. It translates to CATSDPGPTETQYF.

This clonotype was seen only a few times. The chain carries TRBV27 and TRBJ1-5; D unclear. The CDR3 has 15 residues. V was shortened by 3 bases and J by 1 base, with 10 bases between the two germline ends. The germline gives CDR1 MNHEY, CDR2 SMNVEV (reference sequence). Written as DNA, the CDR3 is TGTGCCAGCAGTTTTTCCCTAGGGAGCAATCAGCCCCAGCATTTT. Protein product: CASSFSLGSNQPQHF.

The chain employs TRBV7-3 and TRBJ2-2; TRBD1 matches 8 bases. V shed 4 bases, J shed 2 bases, and the junction held 6 bases outside the gene matches. This CDR3 region has 16 residues. CDR1 SGHTA and CDR2 FQGTGA come from the germline V gene. The CDR3 is CASSSDRGFNTGELFF. CDR3 nucleotides: TGTGCCAGCAGCTCCGACAGGGGCTTCAACACCGGGGAGCTGTTTTTT.

This clonotype was seen only a few times. The V gene is TRBV28, the J gene TRBJ1-1; 8 nucleotides agree with TRBD1. V shed 6 bases, J shed 8 bases, and the junction held 8 bases outside the gene matches. The CDR3 totals 13 residues. CDR1 and CDR2 (germline): MDHEN, SYDVKM. For the CDR3, the DNA is TGTGCCAGCAGCTCTGACAGGGGAGAAGAAGCTTTCTTT. It is translated as CASSSDRGEEAFF.

V is TRBV12-3 or TRBV12-4 and J is TRBJ2-7; perhaps TRBD1 as D (5 bases). The CDR3 is 16 amino acids. The germline V and J ends were trimmed by 1 base and 0 bases, with 13 bases remaining between them. CDR3 region: CASSLGGSGISYEQYF. The DNA for the CDR3 is TGTGCCAGCAGTTTAGGAGGATCAGGGATCTCCTACGAGCAGTACTTC.

This clonotype was detected only a few times. This chain joins TRBV5-1 and TRBJ2-7; perhaps TRBD2 as D (5 bases). This CDR3 contains 13 residues. Trimming pared 4 bases from V and 7 bases from J, leaving 15 bases between. Germline V gene lookup returns CDR1 SGHRS and CDR2 YFSETQ. The CDR3, as DNA: TGCGCCAGCAGCGGCGAATGGACGGGGGAGCAGTACTTC. Protein sequence: CASSGEWTGEQYF.

This clonotype is labeled medium-sized. The gene calls are TRBV6-2 or TRBV6-3 and TRBJ2-7, with D unresolved. The CDR3 is 13 amino acids. From germline, CDR1 is MNHEY and CDR2 SVGEGT. V lost 8 bases and J 6 bases, leaving 17 bases between the germline ends. The CDR3, as DNA: TGTGCCAGCGGTCTGGTGGGCATCGGCGAGCAGTACTTC. Encoded protein: CASGLVGIGEQYF.

Comment on this clonotype: Germline is not matched at one junction end, which may reflect a read error. The chain links TRBV27 to TRBJ2-2; D unresolved. The CDR3 length is 14 residues. Per the germline V gene, CDR1 is MNHEY and CDR2 is SMNVEV (reference sequence). DNA for the CDR3: TGTGCCAGCGGTTTTTGGGGGAACACCGGGGAGCTGTTTTTT. It specifies CASGFWGNTGELFF.

This clonotype was seen many times. This rearrangement joins TRBV12-3 or TRBV12-4 to TRBJ2-3; D unresolved. The CDR3 consists of 15 residues. Trimming shortened V by 6 bases and J by 1 base, and 14 bases separated the two germline ends. CDR3 nucleotides: TGTGCCAGCAGCCCAGACCAAACCGGCACAGATACGCAGTATTTT. This gives the protein CASSPDQTGTDTQYF.

V and J are TRBV5-1 and TRBJ1-4; 7 nucleotides line up with TRBD1. In germline, CDR1 is SGHRS, CDR2 YFSETQ. Unmatched junction bases numbered 7, after V lost 3 bases and J lost 5 bases. CDR3 length: 15 residues. The CDR3: CASSYRDSRNEKLFF. CDR3 DNA sequence: TGCGCCAGCAGCTACCGGGACAGCCGGAATGAAAAACTGTTTTTT.